Listed below are T cell receptor beta chains from one sample, sequenced in a study of blood T cell repertoires in COVID-19. Measured with immunoSEQ multiplex PCR; TCRdb has only the in-frame clones, and not every one. The table lists 150,000 to 200,000 clones, around 80% of them singletons, with approximately 18% in the top ten. Input material: peripheral blood. These receptors all stem from a woman older than 75 with acute or convalescent COVID-19. Both conserved end residues are part of each CDR3. The D gene is left open where the match is weak. A row's size may be missing; if present it is once, few, many or a size class.

>TRBV5-6|.|TRBD1|TRBJ1-6
CASSLGTGGNSPLHF
>TRBV10-3|.|.|TRBJ1-2
CAISLNTNYGYTF
>TRBV7-2|.|.|TRBJ1-1
CASSLGNRHPEAFF
>TRBV28|.|.|TRBJ1-1
CASSFVRKDTEAFF
>TRBV6-5|.|.|TRBJ1-6
CVSSYKAGHNSPLHF
>TRBV19|.|TRBD2|TRBJ2-1
CASSTTSLSEQFF
>TRBV19|.|TRBD2|TRBJ2-5
CASGLAGGPETQYF
>TRBV29-1|.|TRBD2|TRBJ2-5
CSVDGASGRAGETQYF
>TRBV30|once|.|TRBJ1-3
CAWSTQSTGNTIYF
>TRBV3-1/TRBV3-2|.|.|TRBJ2-7
CASSQYRSSYEQYF
>TRBV4-1|.|TRBD1|TRBJ1-3
CASSQERGQRNTIYF